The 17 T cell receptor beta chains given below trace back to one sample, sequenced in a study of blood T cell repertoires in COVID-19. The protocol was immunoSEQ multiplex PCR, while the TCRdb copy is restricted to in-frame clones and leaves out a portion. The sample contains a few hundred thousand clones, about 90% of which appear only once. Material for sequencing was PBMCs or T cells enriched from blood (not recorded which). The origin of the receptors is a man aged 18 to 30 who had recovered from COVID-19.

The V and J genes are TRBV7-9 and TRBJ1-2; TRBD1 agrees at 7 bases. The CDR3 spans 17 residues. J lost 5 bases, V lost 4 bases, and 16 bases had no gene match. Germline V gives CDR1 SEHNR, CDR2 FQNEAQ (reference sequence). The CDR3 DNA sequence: TGTGCCAGCAGCTCCTCCGACCCCGGGAGGGGGCAATATGGCTACACCTTC. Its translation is CASSSSDPGRGQYGYTF.

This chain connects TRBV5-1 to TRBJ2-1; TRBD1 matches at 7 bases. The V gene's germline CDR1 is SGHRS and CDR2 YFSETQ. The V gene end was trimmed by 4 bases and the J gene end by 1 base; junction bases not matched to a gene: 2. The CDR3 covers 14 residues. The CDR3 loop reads CASSTTGSYNEQFF. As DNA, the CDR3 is TGCGCCAGCAGCACGACAGGGTCCTACAATGAGCAGTTCTTC.

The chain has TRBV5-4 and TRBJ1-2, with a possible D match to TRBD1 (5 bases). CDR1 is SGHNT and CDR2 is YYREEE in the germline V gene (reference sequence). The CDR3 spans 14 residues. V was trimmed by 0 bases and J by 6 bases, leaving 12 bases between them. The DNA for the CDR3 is TGTGCCAGCAGCTTGGCTCGGGGGGAGGATGGCTACACCTTC. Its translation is CASSLARGEDGYTF.

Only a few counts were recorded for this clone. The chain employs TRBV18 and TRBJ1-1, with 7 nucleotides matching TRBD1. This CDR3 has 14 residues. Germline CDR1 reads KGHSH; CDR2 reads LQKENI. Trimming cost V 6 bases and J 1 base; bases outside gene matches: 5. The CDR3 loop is CASSRDSQNTEAFF. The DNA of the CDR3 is TGTGCCAGCTCGCGGGACAGCCAGAACACTGAAGCTTTCTTT.

CDR3 nucleotides: TGCGCCAGCAGCTTGGCCCGGGACAAACCCCAGCATTTT. Translated, it gives CASSLARDKPQHF. The V call is TRBV5-1, the J call TRBJ1-5; a possible D gene is TRBD1 (6 bases). The CDR3 extends over 13 amino acids. Germline V gene sequence: CDR1 SGHRS, CDR2 YFSETQ. The V and J ends lost 0 bases and 10 bases respectively, with 11 bases between them.

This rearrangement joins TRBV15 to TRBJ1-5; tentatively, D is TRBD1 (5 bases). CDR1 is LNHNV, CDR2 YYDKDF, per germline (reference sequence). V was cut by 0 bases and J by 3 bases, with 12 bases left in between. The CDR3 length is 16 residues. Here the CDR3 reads CATSRDLGRDNQPQHF. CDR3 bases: TGTGCCACCAGCAGAGATCTAGGCAGGGACAATCAGCCCCAGCATTTT.

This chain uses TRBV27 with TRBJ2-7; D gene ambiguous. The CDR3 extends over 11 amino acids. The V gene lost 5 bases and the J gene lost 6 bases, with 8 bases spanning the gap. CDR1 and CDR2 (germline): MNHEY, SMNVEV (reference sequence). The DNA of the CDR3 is TGTGCCAGCAGTCAGAGAGGCGAGCAGTACTTC. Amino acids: CASSQRGEQYF.

CDR3 loop: CASSLGVTGNTIYF. The CDR3 DNA sequence: TGCGCCAGCAGCTTGGGCGTGACTGGAAACACCATATATTTT. J is TRBJ1-3 and V is TRBV5-1, with D hard to call. The CDR3 spans 14 residues. Trimming took off 0 bases at V and 2 bases at J, with 6 bases between the two ends. Germline V gene lookup returns CDR1 SGHRS and CDR2 YFSETQ.

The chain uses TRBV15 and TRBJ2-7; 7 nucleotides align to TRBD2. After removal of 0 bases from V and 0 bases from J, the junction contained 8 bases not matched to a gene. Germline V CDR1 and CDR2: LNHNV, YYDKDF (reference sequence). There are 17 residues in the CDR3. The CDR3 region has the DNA TGTGCCACCAGCAGAGATCCCCGGGGGGAGCCCTCCTACGAGCAGTACTTC. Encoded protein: CATSRDPRGEPSYEQYF.

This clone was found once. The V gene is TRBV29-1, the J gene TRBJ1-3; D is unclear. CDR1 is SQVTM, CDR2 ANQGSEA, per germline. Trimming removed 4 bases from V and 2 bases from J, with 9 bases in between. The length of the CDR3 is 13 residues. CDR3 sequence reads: CSVVRFPGNTIYF. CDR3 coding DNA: TGCAGCGTTGTTAGATTCCCTGGAAACACCATATATTTT.

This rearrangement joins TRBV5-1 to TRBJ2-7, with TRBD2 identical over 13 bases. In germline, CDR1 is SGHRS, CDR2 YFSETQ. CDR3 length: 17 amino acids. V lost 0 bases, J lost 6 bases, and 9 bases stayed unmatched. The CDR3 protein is CASSLGGLAGASGEQYF. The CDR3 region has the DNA TGCGCCAGCAGCTTGGGCGGACTAGCGGGAGCATCGGGCGAGCAGTACTTC.

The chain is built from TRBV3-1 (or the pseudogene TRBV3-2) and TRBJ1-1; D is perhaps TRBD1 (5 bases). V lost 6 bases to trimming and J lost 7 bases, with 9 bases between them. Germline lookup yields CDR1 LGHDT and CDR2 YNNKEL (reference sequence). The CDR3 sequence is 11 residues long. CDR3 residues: CASSRTNEAFF. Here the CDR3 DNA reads TGTGCCAGCAGTCGGACAAATGAAGCTTTCTTT.

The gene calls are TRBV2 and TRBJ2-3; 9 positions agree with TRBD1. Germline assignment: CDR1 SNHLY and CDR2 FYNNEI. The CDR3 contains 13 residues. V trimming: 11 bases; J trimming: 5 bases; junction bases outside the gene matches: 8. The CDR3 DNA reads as TGTGCCCAAGGGGACAGGGAAAAAGATACGCAGTATTTT. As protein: CAQGDREKDTQYF. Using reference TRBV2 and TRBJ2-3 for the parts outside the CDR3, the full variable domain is EPEVTQTPSHQVTQMGQEVILRCVPISNHLYFYWYRQILGQKVEFLVSFYNNEISEKSEIFDDQFSVERPDGSNFTLKIRSTKLEDSAMYFCAQGDREKDTQYFGPGTRLTVL.

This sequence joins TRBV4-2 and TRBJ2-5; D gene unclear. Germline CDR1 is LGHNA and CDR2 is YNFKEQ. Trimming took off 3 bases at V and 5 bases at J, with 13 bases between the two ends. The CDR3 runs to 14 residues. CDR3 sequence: CASSHSSRRETQYF. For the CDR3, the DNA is TGTGCCAGCAGCCACAGTAGCCGCCGGGAGACCCAGTACTTC.

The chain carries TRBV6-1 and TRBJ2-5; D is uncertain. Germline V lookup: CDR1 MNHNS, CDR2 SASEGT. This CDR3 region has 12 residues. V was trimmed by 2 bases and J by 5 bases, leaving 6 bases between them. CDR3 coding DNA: TGTGCCAGCAGTGAATATCGGGAGACCCAGTACTTC. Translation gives CASSEYRETQYF.

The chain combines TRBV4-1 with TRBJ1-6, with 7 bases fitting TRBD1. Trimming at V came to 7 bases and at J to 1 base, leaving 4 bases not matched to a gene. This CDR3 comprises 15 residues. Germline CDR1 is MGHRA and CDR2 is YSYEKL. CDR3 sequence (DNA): TGCGCCAGCAAGGAGGGGGCTTCCTATAATTCACCCCTCCACTTT. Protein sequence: CASKEGASYNSPLHF.

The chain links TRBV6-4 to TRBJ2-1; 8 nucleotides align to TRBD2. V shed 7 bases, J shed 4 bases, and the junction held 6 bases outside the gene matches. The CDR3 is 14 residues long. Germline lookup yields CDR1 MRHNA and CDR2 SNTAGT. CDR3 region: CASKASGLYNEQFF. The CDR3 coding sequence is TGTGCCAGCAAGGCTAGCGGGCTTTACAATGAGCAGTTCTTC.